A single sample gave rise to the 22 T cell receptor beta chains below, sequenced in a study of cytomegalovirus exposure and HLA in healthy donors listed by TCRdb under 2017. The library was built by means of the immunoSEQ multiplex PCR assay. For the multiplex PCR, a mixture combining 60 forward primers for TCR Vbeta segments and 13 reverse primers for TCR Jbeta segments was used. Held by TCRdb, this immuneACCESS table contains in-frame sequences only and omits some clones. Under half of the omission traces to an unresolved V gene where checked; the cause of the rest is unknown. This sample has 90,000 to 120,000 clones in its table, and about 84% of those were observed once. The ten biggest clones cover around 2.1% of the sample. Sample: PBMCs. Receptors were obtained from a man aged 30 to 39 in good health and CMV-seronegative.

The chain is built from TRBV27 and TRBJ1-5; D uncertain. The ends were cut back, 2 bases at V and 4 bases at J, with 9 bases in the middle. The CDR3 sequence is 14 residues long. Germline V gene data show CDR1 as MNHEY and CDR2 as SMNVEV (reference sequence). The CDR3 nucleotides read TGTGCCAGCAGTTTAGGGCAGCTAAATCAGCCCCAGCATTTT. Translating it yields CASSLGQLNQPQHF.

Turning to this clone: One junction end does not reproduce the germline sequence, and a read error may be involved. The rearrangement joins TRBV7-7 to TRBJ1-3, with 7 bases matching TRBD1. In germline, CDR1 is SSHAT, CDR2 FNYEAQ (reference sequence). There are 22 residues in the CDR3. In DNA form, the CDR3 reads TGTGCTAGCAGCTCTTCTGTTCCCGGGACAGCCCGCCCGTGTTGTACTGGAAACACCATATATTTT. Amino acid sequence: CASSSSVPGTARPCCTGNTIYF.

The chain recombines TRBV10-3 with TRBJ1-1; D is perhaps TRBD1 (5 bases). The V gene's germline CDR1 is ENHRY and CDR2 SYGVKD. There are 13 residues in the CDR3. Deletions cut 7 bases from V and 3 bases from J, with 12 bases between. Here the CDR3 DNA reads TGTGCCATCAATCAGGGATTCGACACTGAAGCTTTCTTT. This sequence encodes CAINQGFDTEAFF.

The rearrangement joins TRBV30 to TRBJ2-5, with TRBD1 as a possible D gene (5 bases). The germline gives CDR1 GTSNPN, CDR2 SVGIG (reference sequence). The length of the CDR3 is 13 residues. The germline V and J ends were trimmed by 1 base and 1 base, with 7 bases remaining between them. CDR3 nucleotides: TGTGCCTGGAGTGCGACAGCCCAAGAGACCCAGTACTTC. This encodes CAWSATAQETQYF. Looking up the rest from reference TRBV30 and TRBJ2-5 gives the full variable domain: SQTIHQWPATLVQPVGSPLSLECTVEGTSNPNLYWYRQAAGRGLQLLFYSVGIGQISSEVPQNLSASRPQDRQFILSSKKLLLSDSGFYLCAWSATAQETQYFGPGTRLLVL.

This sequence joins TRBV11-2 and TRBJ1-1, with unresolved D. With 6 bases removed from V and 3 bases from J, the gap between germline ends came to 11 bases. The CDR3 consists of 13 residues. Germline CDR1 SGHAT, CDR2 FQNNGV. The CDR3 spells CASRSRGYTEAFF. The DNA of the CDR3 is TGTGCCAGCAGGTCCCGGGGTTACACTGAAGCTTTCTTT.

The rearrangement links TRBV7-9 to TRBJ1-1, with D maybe TRBD1 (5 bases). This CDR3 region has 14 residues. Per the germline V gene, CDR1 is SEHNR and CDR2 is FQNEAQ (reference sequence). Trimming left V 4 bases short and J 5 bases short, with 14 bases between. For the CDR3, the DNA is TGTGCCAGCAGCTCTGTGGGGGGGGAGACTGAAGCTTTCTTT. Protein: CASSSVGGETEAFF.

J is TRBJ2-7 and V is TRBV6-1; no firm D call. Trimming removed 5 bases at V and 6 bases at J, with 17 bases between. The CDR3 loop spans 14 amino acids. The germline V gene encodes CDR1 MNHNS and CDR2 SASEGT. The CDR3 coding sequence is TGTGCCAGCAGTACCGGGTCACGAGACCTCGAGCAGTACTTC. Translated: CASSTGSRDLEQYF.

This CDR3 is CASSEARTPNQPQHF. CDR3 bases: TGTGCCAGCAGTGAAGCGAGGACACCAAATCAGCCCCAGCATTTT. The chain carries TRBV6-1 and TRBJ1-5; D possibly corresponds to TRBD1 (5 bases). The V end was cut by 0 bases, the J end by 4 bases, with 10 bases between. CDR3 size: 15 residues. Germline V CDR1 and CDR2: MNHNS, SASEGT.

The chain is built from TRBV11-2 and TRBJ2-5; no firm D call. V was pared by 5 bases and J by 0 bases, with 4 bases between. CDR1 and CDR2 from the germline V gene are SGHAT and FQNNGV. The CDR3 extends over 12 amino acids. As DNA, the CDR3 is TGTGCCAGCAGCGCGTACCAAGAGACCCAGTACTTC. This sequence encodes CASSAYQETQYF. Supplemented by reference TRBV11-2 and TRBJ2-5, the full variable domain reads EAGVAQSPRYKIIEKRQSVAFWCNPISGHATLYWYQQILGQGPKLLIQFQNNGVVDDSQLPKDRFSAERLKGVDSTLKIQPAKLEDSAVYLCASSAYQETQYFGPGTRLLVL.

By share, this clone counts as medium-sized. The chain recombines TRBV7-8 with TRBJ2-1, with 13 positions matching TRBD2. The CDR3 runs to 17 residues. The ends lost 5 bases at V and 6 bases at J; junction bases unmatched: 10. Germline V lookup: CDR1 SGHVS, CDR2 FQNEAQ. The CDR3 region is CASSGGLAGVLGNEQFF. Written as DNA, the CDR3 is TGTGCCAGCAGCGGAGGACTAGCGGGGGTCCTTGGCAATGAGCAGTTCTTC.

This clone was observed a single time. V gene TRBV27 combines with J gene TRBJ1-3; no firm D call. The germline V and J ends were trimmed by 5 bases and 0 bases, with 8 bases remaining between them. This CDR3 contains 14 residues. CDR1 is MNHEY, CDR2 SMNVEV, per germline (reference sequence). CDR3 loop: CASSTQSSGNTIYF. The CDR3 DNA follows: TGTGCCAGCAGTACACAGAGCTCTGGAAACACCATATATTTT.

The chain links TRBV7-9 to TRBJ1-2; possibly TRBD1 for D (5 bases). This CDR3 has 15 residues. Germline V gene sequence: CDR1 SEHNR, CDR2 FQNEAQ (reference sequence). V lost 0 bases and J lost 8, with 16 bases in between. DNA of the CDR3: TGTGCCAGCAGCTTAGCGTTGGGGGGATCTTGGGGCTACACCTTC. It translates to CASSLALGGSWGYTF.

This rearrangement joins TRBV4-1 to TRBJ2-1; the match to TRBD1 covers 7 bases. Trimming cost V 1 base and J 5 bases; bases outside gene matches: 5. The length of the CDR3 is 15 residues. Germline V gene sequence: CDR1 MGHRA, CDR2 YSYEKL. As DNA, the CDR3 is TGCGCCAGCAGCCAAGTTGGGACAGTAGACAATGAGCAGTTCTTC. This sequence encodes CASSQVGTVDNEQFF.

This clone was detected a few times. V is TRBV27 and J is TRBJ2-7, with D perhaps matching TRBD2 (6 bases). V shed 8 bases and J shed 2 bases, with 16 bases lying between them. There are 14 residues in the CDR3. The V gene's germline CDR1 is MNHEY and CDR2 SMNVEV (reference sequence). The CDR3 loop is CASRDWTYPYEQYF. DNA for the CDR3: TGTGCCAGCCGGGACTGGACCTACCCCTACGAGCAGTACTTC.

The chain has TRBV5-6 and TRBJ1-5, with no clear D. This CDR3 comprises 13 residues. Per germline, CDR1 SGHDT and CDR2 YYEEEE. Trimming stripped 3 bases from V and 7 bases from J, with 11 bases between. Here the CDR3 reads CASSSGSGQPQHF. Here the CDR3 DNA reads TGTGCCAGCAGCTCTGGATCGGGACAGCCCCAGCATTTT. The complete variable domain, with remaining parts taken from reference TRBV5-6 and TRBJ1-5, reads DAGVTQSPTHLIKTRGQQVTLRCSPKSGHDTVSWYQQALGQGPQFIFQYYEEEERQRGNFPDRFSGHQFPNYSSELNVNALLLGDSALYLCASSSGSGQPQHFGDGTRLSIL.

V is TRBV18 and J is TRBJ1-3, with no clear D. Germline V lookup: CDR1 KGHSH, CDR2 LQKENI. The V end lost 3 bases, the J end lost 0 bases, and 9 bases lay between the germline ends. This CDR3 comprises 15 residues. CDR3 in amino acids: CASSPDTSSGNTIYF. The CDR3 nucleotides read TGTGCCAGCTCACCTGACACAAGCTCTGGAAACACCATATATTTT.

The chain recombines TRBV30 with TRBJ2-7; 7 nucleotides line up with TRBD1. Germline V gene lookup returns CDR1 GTSNPN and CDR2 SVGIG (reference sequence). The V segment lost 6 bases and the J segment 3 bases; nucleotides outside the gene matches: 8. The CDR3 runs to 13 residues. The CDR3 protein is CACNGQDGYEQYF. The CDR3 bases are TGTGCCTGCAACGGACAGGATGGCTACGAGCAGTACTTC.

V usage is TRBV29-1 and J usage is TRBJ2-5, with TRBD2 as a possible D gene (6 bases). V lost 7 bases to trimming and J lost 8 bases, with 17 bases between them. Germline CDR1 SQVTM, CDR2 ANQGSEA. The CDR3 is 12 residues long. The CDR3 nucleotides read TGCAGCGCCGCTAGCGCGGCGAGTACCCAGTACTTC. Amino acids: CSAASAASTQYF.

The rearrangement uses TRBV29-1 and TRBJ1-1, with 9 bases matching TRBD1. Unmatched junction bases numbered 12, after V lost 4 bases and J lost 3 bases. The germline gives CDR1 SQVTM, CDR2 ANQGSEA. This CDR3 spans 16 amino acids. The CDR3: CSVGGLGTGRDTEAFF. DNA for the CDR3: TGCAGCGTTGGGGGGTTAGGGACAGGGAGGGACACTGAAGCTTTCTTT.

The chain links TRBV6-5 to TRBJ2-7; 12 bases are shared with TRBD2. The CDR3 has 14 amino acids. V shed 6 bases, J shed 6 bases, and the junction held 6 bases outside the gene matches. Germline CDR1 MNHEY, CDR2 SVGAGI. The CDR3 nucleotides are TGTGCCAGCAGCCTTACTAGCGGGGGGAGCGAGCAGTACTTC. Its protein is CASSLTSGGSEQYF.

This chain joins TRBV19 and TRBJ2-7; D is unclear. V was clipped by 4 bases and J by 3 bases, with 10 bases between them. Germline CDR1 and CDR2: LNHDA and SQIVND (reference sequence). The CDR3 is 13 residues long. Here the CDR3 DNA reads TGTGCCAGTAGTAATGGAGAAGACTACGAGCAGTACTTC. It translates to CASSNGEDYEQYF. The full variable domain, in which reference TRBV19 and TRBJ2-7 provide the parts outside the CDR3, is DGGITQSPKYLFRKEGQNVTLSCEQNLNHDAMYWYRQDPGQGLRLIYYSQIVNDFQKGDIAEGYSVSREKKESFPLTVTSAQKNPTAFYLCASSNGEDYEQYFGPGTRLTVT.

The V and J genes are TRBV5-1 and TRBJ1-1; TRBD1 agrees at 11 bases. This CDR3 region has 15 residues. Germline assignment: CDR1 SGHRS and CDR2 YFSETQ. V dropped 7 bases and J dropped 4; count of bases not matched to a gene: 9. As DNA, the CDR3 is TGCGCCAGCGGACTGTTGGGACAGGGGGGCACTGAAGCTTTCTTT. It yields the protein CASGLLGQGGTEAFF.